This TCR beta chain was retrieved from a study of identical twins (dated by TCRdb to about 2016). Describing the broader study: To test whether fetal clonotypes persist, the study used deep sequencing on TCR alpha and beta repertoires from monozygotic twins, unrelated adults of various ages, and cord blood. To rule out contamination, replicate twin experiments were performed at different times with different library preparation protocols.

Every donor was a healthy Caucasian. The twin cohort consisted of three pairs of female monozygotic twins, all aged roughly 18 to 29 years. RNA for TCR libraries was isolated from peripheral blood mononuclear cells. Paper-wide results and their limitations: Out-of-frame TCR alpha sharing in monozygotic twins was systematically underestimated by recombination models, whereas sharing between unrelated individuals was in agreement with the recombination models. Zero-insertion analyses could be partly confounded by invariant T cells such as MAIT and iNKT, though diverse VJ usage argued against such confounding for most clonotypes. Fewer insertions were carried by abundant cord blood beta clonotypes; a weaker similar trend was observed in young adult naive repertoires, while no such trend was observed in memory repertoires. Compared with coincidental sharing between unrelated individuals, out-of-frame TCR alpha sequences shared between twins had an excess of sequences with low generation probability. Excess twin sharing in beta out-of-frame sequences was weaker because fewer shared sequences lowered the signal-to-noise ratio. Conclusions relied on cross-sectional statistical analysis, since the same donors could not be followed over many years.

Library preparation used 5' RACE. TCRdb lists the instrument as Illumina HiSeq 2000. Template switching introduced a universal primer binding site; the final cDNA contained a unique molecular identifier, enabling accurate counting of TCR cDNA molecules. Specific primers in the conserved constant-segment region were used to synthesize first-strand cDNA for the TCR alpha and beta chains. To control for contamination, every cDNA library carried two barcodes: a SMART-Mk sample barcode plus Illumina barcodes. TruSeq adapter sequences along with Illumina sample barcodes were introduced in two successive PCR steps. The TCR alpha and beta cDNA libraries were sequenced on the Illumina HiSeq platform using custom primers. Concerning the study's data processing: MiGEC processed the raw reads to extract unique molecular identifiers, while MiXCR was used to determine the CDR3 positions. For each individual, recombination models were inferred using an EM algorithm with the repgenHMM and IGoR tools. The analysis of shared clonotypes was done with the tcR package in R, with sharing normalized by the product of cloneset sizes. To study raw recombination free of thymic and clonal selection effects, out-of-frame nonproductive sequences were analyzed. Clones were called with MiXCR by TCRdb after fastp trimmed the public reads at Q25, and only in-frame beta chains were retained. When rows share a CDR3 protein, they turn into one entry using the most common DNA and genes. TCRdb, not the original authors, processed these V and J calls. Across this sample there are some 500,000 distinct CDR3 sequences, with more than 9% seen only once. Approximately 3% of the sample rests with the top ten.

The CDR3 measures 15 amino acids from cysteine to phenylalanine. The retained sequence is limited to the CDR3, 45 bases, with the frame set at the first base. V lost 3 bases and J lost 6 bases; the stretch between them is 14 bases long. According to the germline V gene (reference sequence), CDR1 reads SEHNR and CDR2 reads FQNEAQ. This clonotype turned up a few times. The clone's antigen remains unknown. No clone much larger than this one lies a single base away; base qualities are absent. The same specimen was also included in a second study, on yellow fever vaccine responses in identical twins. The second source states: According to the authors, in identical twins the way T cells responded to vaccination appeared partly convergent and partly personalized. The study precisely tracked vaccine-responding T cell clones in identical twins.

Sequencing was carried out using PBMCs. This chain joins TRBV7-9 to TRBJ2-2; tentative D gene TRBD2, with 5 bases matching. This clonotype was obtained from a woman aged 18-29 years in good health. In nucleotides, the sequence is TGTGCCAGCAGCTTCGATCGGGAACAACCCGGGGAGCTGTTTTTT. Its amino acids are CASSFDREQPGELFF.